Listed below are T cell receptor beta chains from one sample, sequenced in a study of T cell responses to AZD1222 COVID-19 vaccine. Measured with immunoSEQ multiplex PCR; TCRdb has only the in-frame clones, and not every one. The table shows 30,000 to 50,000 clones, with approximately 88% occurring only once. Specimen: peripheral blood, collected 28 days after the second dose of the MenACWY control vaccine. These receptors were obtained from an adult who received the MenACWY meningococcal vaccine as a control. The CDR3 runs from the conserved cysteine through the conserved F or W. A D gene is named only where the DNA matches it firmly. Expanded clones get a size class; other rows say once, few or many, or leave the size out.

CDR3nt | CDR3aa | j_gene | abundance | d_gene | len | v_gene
TGTGCCAGCCGGCGGGATAGGACAGATACGCAGTATTTT | CASRRDRTDTQYF | TRBJ2-3 | - | - | 13 | TRBV2
TGTGCCTGGAGTACAAATCTCCTCCGGAGTCAAGAGACCCAGTACTTC | CAWSTNLLRSQETQYF | TRBJ2-5 | - | - | 16 | TRBV30
TGTGCCAGCAGAGCGACAGCGGCCGGCTACACCTTC | CASRATAAGYTF | TRBJ1-2 | - | - | 12 | TRBV2
TGTGCCAGCAATCCCGCGGGAGCCCCCGCTAATGCGCAGTATTTT | CASNPAGAPANAQYF | TRBJ2-3 | - | TRBD2 | 15 | TRBV27
TGCAGCGGAACAGGGTCCTCCTACAATGAGCAGTTCTTC | CSGTGSSYNEQFF | TRBJ2-1 | - | - | 13 | TRBV29-1
TGCAGCGTTGAAGATCGAGCAGGGAGATCCTACGAGCAGTACTTC | CSVEDRAGRSYEQYF | TRBJ2-7 | - | - | 15 | TRBV29-1
TGTGCCTGGAGTGGTACAGTGATCTCTGGAAACACCATATATTTT | CAWSGTVISGNTIYF | TRBJ1-3 | - | - | 15 | TRBV30
TGTGCCAGCAGCTTATCGGGGTCCCAAGAGACCCAGTACTTC | CASSLSGSQETQYF | TRBJ2-5 | - | - | 14 | TRBV7-7
TGCGCCAGCAGCTTGTCTAGCTCCGGAGTCTACGAGCAGTACTTC | CASSLSSSGVYEQYF | TRBJ2-7 | - | - | 15 | TRBV5-1
TGTGCCAGCAGCTTGTTTCGGGTTGCAGCCTCGTACCAAGAGACCCAGTACTTC | CASSLFRVAASYQETQYF | TRBJ2-5 | - | - | 18 | TRBV5-5
TGTGCCAGCAGTTACACCAGGGGCCCCAATCAGCCCCAGCATTTT | CASSYTRGPNQPQHF | TRBJ1-5 | - | - | 15 | TRBV6-5
TGTGCCAGCAGCCATGACTTAGCGGGGTCTGGGGGAGAGCAGTACTTC | CASSHDLAGSGGEQYF | TRBJ2-7 | - | TRBD2 | 16 | TRBV14
TGTGCCAGCAGTCAGCGAACCGGGACAGGGAACGGGGCCAACGTCCTGACTTTC | CASSQRTGTGNGANVLTF | TRBJ2-6 | - | TRBD1 | 18 | TRBV6-6
TGTGCCAGCAGGACAGGGGAGAACTATGGCTACACCTTC | CASRTGENYGYTF | TRBJ1-2 | few | TRBD1 | 13 | TRBV6-5
TGCAGCGCCGGCAGGGGACAGGCCTACGAGCAGTACTTC | CSAGRGQAYEQYF | TRBJ2-7 | - | TRBD1 | 13 | TRBV29-1
TGTGCCAGCAGACGATCCACGTCTTACAATGAGCAGTTCTTC | CASRRSTSYNEQFF | TRBJ2-1 | - | - | 14 | TRBV2
TGTGCCAGCAGTGACAATTTCTACTATGGCTACACCTTC | CASSDNFYYGYTF | TRBJ1-2 | - | - | 13 | TRBV6-1
TGTGCCAGCAGTAGGAGCGGGGTTGGGGCCAACGTCCTGACTTTC | CASSRSGVGANVLTF | TRBJ2-6 | - | TRBD2 | 15 | TRBV28
TGTGCCAGCAGCGTAGTGGCTGGCCCCCCAGATACGCAATATTTT | CASSVVAGPPDTQYF | TRBJ2-3 | - | - | 15 | TRBV9
TGTGCCTGGGGGGTCGGCACCGGGGAGCTGTTTTTT | CAWGVGTGELFF | TRBJ2-2 | - | - | 12 | TRBV30
TGTGCCAGCAGCCAGGTTGCACCGGGATATTCACCCCTCCACTTT | CASSQVAPGYSPLHF | TRBJ1-6 | - | - | 15 | TRBV3-1/TRBV3-2
TGTGCCAGCAGCTTGGGGGGCTGGGGATACCAAGAGACCCAGTACTTC | CASSLGGWGYQETQYF | TRBJ2-5 | - | - | 16 | TRBV11-3
TGTGCCAGCAGCCTGCGGGCCAGGGACTATGGCTACACCTTC | CASSLRARDYGYTF | TRBJ1-2 | - | - | 14 | TRBV21-1
TGTGCCAGCAGCTACGGGACTGGCATTGGGAGAGGCACGCAGTATTTT | CASSYGTGIGRGTQYF | TRBJ2-3 | - | - | 16 | TRBV5-8
TGTGCCAGCAGCCCCGACAGGCTCCCGGGCACCGGGGAGCTGTTTTTT | CASSPDRLPGTGELFF | TRBJ2-2 | - | - | 16 | TRBV7-6
TGTGCCAGCAGTTTGTTCGGGGTTCGTGCTGAAGCTTTCTTT | CASSLFGVRAEAFF | TRBJ1-1 | - | - | 14 | TRBV28
TGTGCCAGCAGCTCCACAGGGGGAACCTACGAGCAGTACTTC | CASSSTGGTYEQYF | TRBJ2-7 | once | TRBD1 | 14 | TRBV7-2
TGTGCCAGTACAGGGTCTTACAACTATGGCTACACCTTC | CASTGSYNYGYTF | TRBJ1-2 | - | - | 13 | TRBV28
TGTGCCAGCTTAGGACGGGAGGGCCCAAGGCACTACGAGCAGTACTTC | CASLGREGPRHYEQYF | TRBJ2-7 | - | TRBD2 | 16 | TRBV27
TGCGCCAGCAGCCAAGAAATCTACAGCTCCTACGAGCAGTACTTC | CASSQEIYSSYEQYF | TRBJ2-7 | - | - | 15 | TRBV4-1
TGTGCCAGCAGGGTCCGGTGGGAAAGCTCCTACAATGAGCAGTTCTTC | CASRVRWESSYNEQFF | TRBJ2-1 | once | - | 16 | TRBV2
TGTGCCACCCGTGCCGGGACAGGGCGGACCGGGGAGCTGTTTTTT | CATRAGTGRTGELFF | TRBJ2-2 | - | TRBD1 | 15 | TRBV19
TGTGCCAGCAGCACCGGACGCATACTGAGGAGCACAGATACGCAGTATTTT | CASSTGRILRSTDTQYF | TRBJ2-3 | - | - | 17 | TRBV7-8
TGTGCCAGCAGGGGGCAGTTTGCAACTAATGAAAAACTGTTTTTT | CASRGQFATNEKLFF | TRBJ1-4 | - | - | 15 | TRBV2
TGTGCCAGCAGCGTAGGGGGCGGGAGCAGGTACGAGCAGTACTTC | CASSVGGGSRYEQYF | TRBJ2-7 | once | TRBD2 | 15 | TRBV9
TGCAGTGCTAGAGGCCTGTATGGCTACACCTTC | CSARGLYGYTF | TRBJ1-2 | - | - | 11 | TRBV20-1
TGCGCCAGCAGCCCGGCACAGAAAAACATTCAGTACTTC | CASSPAQKNIQYF | TRBJ2-4 | - | - | 13 | TRBV5-1
TGCGCCAGCAGCTTTGGGCTAGCGGGAGGCCACCACGAGCAGTACTTC | CASSFGLAGGHHEQYF | TRBJ2-7 | - | TRBD2 | 16 | TRBV5-1
TGTGCCAGCGAGCAGGGCTATGGCTACACCTTC | CASEQGYGYTF | TRBJ1-2 | - | - | 11 | TRBV28
TGTGCCAGCAGCGTAGCGGTGAACACTGAAGCTTTCTTT | CASSVAVNTEAFF | TRBJ1-1 | - | - | 13 | TRBV9